The clone carrying this T cell receptor (beta chain) was counted only a few times. The data belong to a study of patients and donors after allogeneic stem cell transplantation. In TCRdb, the RT-PCR reads were re-called with MiXCR into one record per CDR3 protein. Here the sample spans approximately 410,000 distinct CDR3 sequences, roughly 17% being singletons. Germline V gene data show CDR1 as MNHEY and CDR2 as SVGAGI. Trimming removed 2 bases at V and 7 bases at J, with 12 bases between. This CDR3 comprises 14 residues. The receptor's source is a human donor who was either an allogeneic HSCT recipient or a stem cell or donor lymphocyte infusion donor (not recorded which). It is not recorded whose cells these are; they may come from a transplant donor. The sample was blood, either unsorted or a sorted T cell fraction (not recorded which). The V and J genes are TRBV6-5 and TRBJ2-4; D may be TRBD1 or TRBD2 (5 bases each). CDR3 DNA: TGTGCCAGCAGTTACGGGGCGAGGAGGAACATTCAGTACTTC. Translated, it gives CASSYGARRNIQYF.